Below, 21 T cell receptor beta chains from the same sample are listed, as sequenced in a study of cytomegalovirus exposure and HLA in healthy donors. Produced via immunoSEQ multiplex PCR; TCRdb's table is partial and in-frame only. The data show about 180,000 clones, roughly 85% seen once. Material for sequencing was PBMCs. All receptors derive from a man between 18 and 29 years old in good health and CMV-seropositive.

V is TRBV5-1 and J is TRBJ1-1; tentatively, D is TRBD1 (5 bases). Germline V gene sequence: CDR1 SGHRS, CDR2 YFSETQ. This CDR3 comprises 15 residues. The germline V and J ends were trimmed by 0 bases and 10 bases, with 19 bases remaining between them. CDR3 protein: CASSLAAPREVGAFF. DNA for the CDR3: TGCGCCAGCAGCTTGGCGGCGCCCAGGGAGGTCGGAGCTTTCTTT.

The chain combines TRBV27 with TRBJ2-7; the D is unclear. Germline V gene sequence: CDR1 MNHEY, CDR2 SMNVEV (reference sequence). V was clipped by 5 bases and J by 2 bases, with 10 bases between them. This CDR3 is built from 13 residues. CDR3 nucleotides: TGTGCCAGCAGTGCGGTCTATACCTACGAGCAGTACTTC. It translates to CASSAVYTYEQYF.

The rearrangement uses TRBV6-1 and TRBJ1-4; D unclear. The length of the CDR3 is 14 residues. Trimming took 2 bases from V and 7 from J, leaving 11 bases between them. Germline assignment: CDR1 MNHNS and CDR2 SASEGT. The CDR3 DNA is TGTGCCAGCAGTGAAATGAGGTTTGCTGAAAAACTGTTTTTT. Its protein is CASSEMRFAEKLFF.

The chain couples TRBV27 to TRBJ2-7; 8 bases map to TRBD2. Germline V lookup: CDR1 MNHEY, CDR2 SMNVEV (reference sequence). The CDR3 has 15 residues. Trimming cost V 0 bases and J 0 bases; bases outside gene matches: 1. Written as DNA, the CDR3 is TGTGCCAGCAGTTTATCTAGCGGGAACTCCTACGAGCAGTACTTC. Amino acids: CASSLSSGNSYEQYF.

The chain carries TRBV5-6 and TRBJ1-2, with TRBD1 identical over 11 bases. This CDR3 spans 15 amino acids. V lost 5 bases to trimming and J lost 7 bases; unmatched junction nucleotides: 10. Looked up from germline, CDR1 is SGHDT and CDR2 is YYEEEE. CDR3 in DNA: TGTGCCAGCAGGATTAGCGGACAGGGGGCAGGTGGCTACACCTTC. Translated, it gives CASRISGQGAGGYTF.

The chain carries TRBV7-9 and TRBJ1-1; 7 nucleotides match TRBD1. The germline V gene has CDR1 SEHNR and CDR2 FQNEAQ (reference sequence). With 4 bases clipped from V and 1 base from J, the junction kept 9 bases outside the gene matches. This CDR3 contains 16 residues. The CDR3: CASSYTPTGRNTEAFF. CDR3 nucleotides: TGTGCCAGCAGCTACACGCCGACAGGGAGGAACACTGAAGCTTTCTTT.

The chain links TRBV27 to TRBJ1-1; D is uncertain. The germline V and J ends were trimmed by 0 bases and 7 bases, with 12 bases remaining between them. This CDR3 is built from 14 residues. Germline V CDR1 and CDR2: MNHEY, SMNVEV (reference sequence). The CDR3, as DNA: TGTGCCAGCAGTTTATCGTATCCGGGGATTGAAGCTTTCTTT. Its protein product is CASSLSYPGIEAFF.

The rearrangement uses TRBV19 and TRBJ2-5; no clear D gene. There are 13 residues in the CDR3. V was shortened by 4 bases and J by 1 base, with 7 bases between the two germline ends. CDR1 is LNHDA and CDR2 is SQIVND in the germline V gene (reference sequence). CDR3 in amino acids: CASSRSIQETQYF. The DNA for the CDR3 is TGTGCCAGTAGTAGGAGCATCCAAGAGACCCAGTACTTC.

The rearrangement links TRBV28 to TRBJ1-2, with D possibly being TRBD1 (5 bases). The CDR3 is made up of 12 amino acids. V was trimmed by 7 bases and J by 2 bases, leaving 8 bases between them. Per germline, CDR1 MDHEN and CDR2 SYDVKM. The CDR3 sequence: CASNRQNYGYTF. CDR3 in DNA: TGTGCCAGCAATCGACAGAACTATGGCTACACCTTC.

This sequence joins TRBV7-2 and TRBJ2-7; maybe TRBD1 (6 bases). The CDR3 consists of 12 residues. Germline CDR1 and CDR2: SGHTA and FQGNSA. Between the trimmed V and J ends, which lost 4 bases and 4 bases, there was a span of 8 bases. CDR3 sequence (DNA): TGTGCCAGCAGCTACCAGGGGTACGAGCAGTACTTC. Amino acid sequence: CASSYQGYEQYF.

CDR3 sequence reads: CASSLGRRAGAKNIQYF. For the CDR3, the DNA is TGTGCCAGCAGTTTAGGACGGAGGGCCGGGGCCAAAAACATTCAGTACTTC. This chain joins TRBV28 and TRBJ2-4; the D gene is possibly TRBD2 (6 bases). The CDR3 covers 17 residues. CDR1 and CDR2 (germline): MDHEN, SYDVKM. The V end was cut by 2 bases, the J end by 1 base, with 15 bases between.

This chain links TRBV11-2 with TRBJ2-1; 13 bases are shared with TRBD2. J gave up 6 bases and V 1 base, and 0 bases lay outside the gene matches. CDR1 and CDR2 (germline): SGHAT, FQNNGV. CDR3 length: 15 amino acids. CDR3 sequence (DNA): TGTGCCAGCAGCTTAGGACTAGCGGGAGGCAATGAGCAGTTCTTC. Residues: CASSLGLAGGNEQFF.

This clone was picked up a small number of times. V is TRBV2 and J is TRBJ1-1; the match to TRBD1 covers 8 bases. The ends lost 6 bases at V and 11 bases at J; junction bases unmatched: 5. The CDR3 has 11 amino acids. Germline V gives CDR1 SNHLY, CDR2 FYNNEI. This CDR3 is CASSQGAGAFF. Written as DNA, the CDR3 is TGTGCCAGCAGCCAGGGGGCCGGGGCTTTCTTT.

V is TRBV28 and J is TRBJ1-2; D gene uncertain. Trimming cost V 7 bases and J 4 bases, with 16 bases left between them. Per germline, CDR1 MDHEN and CDR2 SYDVKM. The CDR3 is 14 amino acids. CDR3: CASTPGDGGYGYTF. The CDR3 nucleotides read TGTGCCAGCACCCCCGGGGATGGTGGCTATGGCTACACCTTC.

J is TRBJ2-3 and V is TRBV5-4; 8 bases fit TRBD2. Trimming took 3 bases from V and 1 from J; bases not matched to a gene: 4. This CDR3 contains 15 residues. Germline assignment: CDR1 SGHNT and CDR2 YYREEE (reference sequence). The CDR3 DNA reads TGTGCCAGCAGCTCGGGGGGGCCGGGCACAGATACGCAGTATTTT. As protein: CASSSGGPGTDTQYF. Supplemented by reference TRBV5-4 and TRBJ2-3, the full variable domain reads ETGVTQSPTHLIKTRGQQVTLRCSSQSGHNTVSWYQQALGQGPQFIFQYYREEENGRGNFPPRFSGLQFPNYSSELNVNALELDDSALYLCASSSGGPGTDTQYFGPGTRLTVL.

Concerning this clone: Other DNA sequences in the sample encode the same CDR3. The gene calls are TRBV27 and TRBJ2-1; D ambiguous. The germline gives CDR1 MNHEY, CDR2 SMNVEV (reference sequence). Trimming took off 3 bases at V and 0 bases at J, with 3 bases between the two ends. The CDR3 runs 13 residues. CDR3 DNA: TGTGCCAGCAGTTTGAGCTCCTACAATGAGCAGTTCTTC. The encoded protein is CASSLSSYNEQFF.

The chain has TRBV14 and TRBJ2-2, with a possible D match to TRBD2 (6 bases). The CDR3 length is 16 residues. The ends were cut back, 2 bases at V and 5 bases at J, with 15 bases in the middle. Per the germline V gene, CDR1 is SGHDN and CDR2 is FVKESK. For the CDR3, the DNA is TGTGCCAGCAGCCAACTAACTAGCCTGAGAACCGGGGAGCTGTTTTTT. It translates to CASSQLTSLRTGELFF. The full variable domain, in which reference TRBV14 and TRBJ2-2 provide the parts outside the CDR3, is EAGVTQFPSHSVIEKGQTVTLRCDPISGHDNLYWYRRVMGKEIKFLLHFVKESKQDESGMPNNRFLAERTGGTYSTLKVQPAELEDSGVYFCASSQLTSLRTGELFFGEGSRLTVL.

In DNA form, the CDR3 reads TGTGCCAGCAGCGGTGGACAGGGATATAGCGGGAGCGTCGGCAATGAGCAGTTCTTC. This encodes CASSGGQGYSGSVGNEQFF. This chain uses TRBV7-9 with TRBJ2-1, with a tentative D call TRBD2 (9 bases). Germline assignment: CDR1 SEHNR and CDR2 FQNEAQ (reference sequence). The CDR3 is made up of 19 amino acids. V lost 5 bases and J lost 6, with 29 bases in between.

CDR3 sequence: CASSYGGVVGVSYEQYF. DNA for the CDR3: TGTGCCAGCAGTTATGGGGGGGTGGTGGGGGTGTCCTACGAGCAGTACTTC. This sequence joins TRBV28 and TRBJ2-7, with 7 bases matching TRBD2. V shed 4 bases and J 1 base; nucleotides not matched to a gene: 13. The V gene's germline CDR1 is MDHEN and CDR2 SYDVKM. The CDR3 has 17 residues. Full variable domain (outside the CDR3, taken from reference TRBV28 and TRBJ2-7): DVKVTQSSRYLVKRTGEKVFLECVQDMDHENMFWYRQDPGLGLRLIYFSYDVKMKEKGDIPEGYSVSREKKERFSLILESASTNQTSMYLCASSYGGVVGVSYEQYFGPGTRLTVT.

The CDR3 sequence is CASSPGSGTEAFF. As DNA, the CDR3 is TGTGCCAGCTCACCAGGGTCGGGCACTGAAGCTTTCTTT. This chain links TRBV18 with TRBJ1-1; D unclear. Germline V gene sequence: CDR1 KGHSH, CDR2 LQKENI. Trimming took 2 bases from V and 4 from J, leaving 8 bases between them. This CDR3 is built from 13 residues.

V and J are TRBV28 and TRBJ2-7; the D gene is possibly TRBD1 (6 bases). Deletions cut 6 bases from V and 4 bases from J, with 16 bases between. Germline-derived CDR1 and CDR2 are MDHEN and SYDVKM. The CDR3 is 14 residues long. As DNA, the CDR3 is TGTGCCAGCAGGCCTCCGGGACAAACGTACGAGCAGTACTTC. Residues: CASRPPGQTYEQYF.